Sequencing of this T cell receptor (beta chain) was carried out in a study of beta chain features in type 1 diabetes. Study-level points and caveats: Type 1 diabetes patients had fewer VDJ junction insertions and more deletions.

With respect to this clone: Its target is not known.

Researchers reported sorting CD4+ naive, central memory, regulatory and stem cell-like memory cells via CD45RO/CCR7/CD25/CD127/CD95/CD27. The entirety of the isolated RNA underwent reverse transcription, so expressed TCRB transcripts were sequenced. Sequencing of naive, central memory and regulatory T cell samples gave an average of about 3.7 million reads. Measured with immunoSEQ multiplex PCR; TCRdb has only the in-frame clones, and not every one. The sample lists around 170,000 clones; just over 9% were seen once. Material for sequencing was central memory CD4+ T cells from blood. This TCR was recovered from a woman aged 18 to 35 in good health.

CDR3 sequence reads: CSVQTGEQYF. The CDR3 DNA follows: TGCAGCGTCCAAACAGGCGAGCAGTACTTC. J is TRBJ2-5 and V is TRBV29-1, with D tentatively TRBD1 (5 bases). The end of the DNA aligns better with TRBJ2-7, so the J call may be wrong. The CDR3 totals 10 residues. Looked up from germline, CDR1 is SQVTM and CDR2 is ANQGSEA.